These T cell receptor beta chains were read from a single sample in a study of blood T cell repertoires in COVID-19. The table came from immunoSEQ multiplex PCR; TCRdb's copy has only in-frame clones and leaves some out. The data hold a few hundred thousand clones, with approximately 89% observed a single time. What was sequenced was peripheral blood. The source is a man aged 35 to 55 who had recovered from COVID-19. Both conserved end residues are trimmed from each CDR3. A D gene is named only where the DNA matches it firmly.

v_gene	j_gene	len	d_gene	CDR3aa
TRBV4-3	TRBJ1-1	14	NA	ASSQALPFMNTEAF
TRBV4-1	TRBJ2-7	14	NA	ASSQDSQRRTYEQY
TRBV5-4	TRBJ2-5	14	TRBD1	ASSPDRGPGGETQY
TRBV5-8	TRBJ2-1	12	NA	ASSRQGRLNEQF
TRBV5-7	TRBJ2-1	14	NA	ASSFYTPSDNNEQF
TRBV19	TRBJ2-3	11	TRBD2	ATGGSSTDTQY
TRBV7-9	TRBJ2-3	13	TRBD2	ASSSTSWGTDTQY
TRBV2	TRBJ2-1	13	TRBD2	ATGRRGGRYNEQF
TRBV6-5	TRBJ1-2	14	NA	ASSYSVEGANYGYT
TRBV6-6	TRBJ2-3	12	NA	ASSYAASTDTQY
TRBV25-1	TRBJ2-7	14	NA	ASSESQGHGSYEQY
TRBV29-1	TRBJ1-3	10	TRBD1	SGRGLGNTIY
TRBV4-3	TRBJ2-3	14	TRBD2	ASSLGSGGNTDTQY
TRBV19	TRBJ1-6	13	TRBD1	ASSTGQNVGSPLH
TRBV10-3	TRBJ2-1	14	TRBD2	AISGTSGGADNEQF
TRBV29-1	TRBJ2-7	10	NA	SVALFSYEQY
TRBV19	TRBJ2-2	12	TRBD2	ASSPGLASGELF
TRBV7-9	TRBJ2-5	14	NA	ASSLGGGGRAETQY
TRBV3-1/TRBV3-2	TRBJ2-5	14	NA	ASSQHSTGSRETQY
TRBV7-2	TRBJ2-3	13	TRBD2	ASSLVSGGADTQY
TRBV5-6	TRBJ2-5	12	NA	ASSLGAGGETQY
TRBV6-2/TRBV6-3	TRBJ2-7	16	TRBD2	ASSLGLAGGPLTYEQY
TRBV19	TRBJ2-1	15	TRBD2	ASSIEMGLAGYNEQF
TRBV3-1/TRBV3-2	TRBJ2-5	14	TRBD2	ASSQSGGWAQETQY
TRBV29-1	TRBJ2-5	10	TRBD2	SVVPRGGAQY
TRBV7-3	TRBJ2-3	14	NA	ASSLGSVRGTDTQY
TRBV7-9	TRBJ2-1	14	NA	ASSPPLPGLNNEQF
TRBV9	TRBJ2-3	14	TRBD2	ASSALAGLGTDTQY
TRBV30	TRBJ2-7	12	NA	AWSVTVFSYEQY
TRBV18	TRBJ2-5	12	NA	ASSPWTYQETQY
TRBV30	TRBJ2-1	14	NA	AWRGLTFDVYNEQF
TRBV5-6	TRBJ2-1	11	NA	ASSSWTDNEQF
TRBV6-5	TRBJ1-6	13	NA	ASNRDTGVNSPLH
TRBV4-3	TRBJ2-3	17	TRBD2	ASSQDLGTSGGATDTQY
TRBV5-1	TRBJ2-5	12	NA	ASSSRGGQETQY
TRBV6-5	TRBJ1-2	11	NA	ASAEGGNYGYT
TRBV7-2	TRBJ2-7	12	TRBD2	ASIPKTSGGEQY
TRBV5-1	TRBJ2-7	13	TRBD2	ASSLVVAGVYEQY
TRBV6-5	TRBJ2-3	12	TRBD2	ASTVGGGTDTQY
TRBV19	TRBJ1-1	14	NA	ASSIDFQGRNTEAF
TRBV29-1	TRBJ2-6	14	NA	SAQGRAISGANVLT
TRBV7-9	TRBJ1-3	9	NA	ASSSGGRMD
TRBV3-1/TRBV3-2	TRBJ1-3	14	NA	ASSQLSGRSGNTIY
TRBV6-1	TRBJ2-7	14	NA	ASSELGGHLSYEQY
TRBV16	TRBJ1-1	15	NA	ASSPVTGGSYNTEAF
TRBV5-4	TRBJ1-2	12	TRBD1	ASSPGQGNYGYT
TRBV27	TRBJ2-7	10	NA	ASSSRGNEQY
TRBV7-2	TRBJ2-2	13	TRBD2	ASSETSPNTGELF
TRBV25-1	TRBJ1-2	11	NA	ASRDSANYGYT